The 26 T cell receptor beta chains below were found in one sample sequenced in a study of blood T cell repertoires in COVID-19. TCRdb's copy holds only in-frame clones and misses some; the assay was immunoSEQ multiplex PCR. The table has over 95,000 clones, about 88% seen once. Input material: peripheral blood. The source of these receptors is a woman between 65 and 79 years old who had recovered from COVID-19.

The table lists this clone with a count of one. The chain links TRBV5-1 to TRBJ2-7; tentative D call: TRBD2 (5 bases). In germline, CDR1 is SGHRS, CDR2 YFSETQ. V was shortened by 4 bases and J by 1 base, with 21 bases between the two germline ends. The CDR3 consists of 17 residues. The DNA of the CDR3 is TGCGCCAGCAGCCTCAGCGGCCCCGCAAAAGGGTCCTACGAGCAGTACTTC. It encodes CASSLSGPAKGSYEQYF.

The chain joins TRBV24-1 to TRBJ2-5, with D tentatively TRBD2 (5 bases). Germline V gene data show CDR1 as KGHDR and CDR2 as SFDVKD. V was pared by 6 bases and J by 3 bases, with 10 bases between. This CDR3 is built from 13 residues. The CDR3 nucleotides read TGTGCCACCAGTTTGGACTGGGAAGAGACCCAGTACTTC. Its protein product is CATSLDWEETQYF.

This clone occurred a few times. The chain couples TRBV4-3 to TRBJ1-2, with unresolved D. Germline-derived CDR1 and CDR2 are LGHNA and YSLEER. Deletions cut 4 bases from V and 0 bases from J, with 9 bases between. This CDR3 region has 14 residues. This CDR3 reads CASSREGANYGYTF. The CDR3 nucleotides are TGCGCCAGCAGCCGAGAGGGAGCTAACTATGGCTACACCTTC.

The chain links TRBV15 to TRBJ1-4; D gene ambiguous. V gave up 3 bases and J gave up 8 bases, with 4 bases separating them. The CDR3 has 11 residues. Germline V CDR1 and CDR2: LNHNV, YYDKDF (reference sequence). In DNA form, the CDR3 reads TGTGCCACCAGCAGCATGGAAAAACTGTTTTTT. Protein sequence: CATSSMEKLFF.

The chain combines TRBV7-3 with TRBJ2-7, with a tentative D call TRBD1 (5 bases). Germline CDR1 is SGHTA and CDR2 is FQGTGA. There are 15 residues in the CDR3. Deletions cut 1 base from V and 2 bases from J, with 12 bases between. For the CDR3, the DNA is TGTGCCAGCAGCTTAATCCCGTCGACAGCCTACGAGCAGTACTTC. It specifies CASSLIPSTAYEQYF.

CDR3 DNA sequence: TGCGCCAGCAGCCAGGAACCCGACAGAATGGGTAATTCACCCCTCCACTTT. This gives the protein CASSQEPDRMGNSPLHF. This chain joins TRBV4-1 and TRBJ1-6; perhaps TRBD1 as D (5 bases). This CDR3 region has 17 residues. V lost 3 bases and J 6 bases, leaving 18 bases between the germline ends. Germline CDR1 MGHRA, CDR2 YSYEKL.

V usage is TRBV5-1 and J usage is TRBJ2-7; 14 bases align to TRBD2. Germline V gene sequence: CDR1 SGHRS, CDR2 YFSETQ. V lost 0 bases to trimming and J lost 5 bases; unmatched junction nucleotides: 4. This CDR3 is 16 amino acids long. The CDR3 sequence is CASSLVGLAGGDEQYF. CDR3 in DNA: TGCGCCAGCAGCTTGGTCGGACTAGCGGGAGGTGACGAGCAGTACTTC.

The V and J genes are TRBV7-2 and TRBJ1-2; 8 bases map to TRBD1. The CDR3 has 14 residues. Trimming took 4 bases from V and 4 from J; bases not matched to a gene: 5. CDR1 is SGHTA and CDR2 is FQGNSA in the germline V gene. The CDR3: CASSSDRGPYGYTF. CDR3 bases: TGTGCCAGCAGCTCCGACAGGGGACCCTATGGCTACACCTTC.

Only one count was recorded for this clone. The chain recombines TRBV11-2 with TRBJ2-3; TRBD2 agrees at 8 bases. V shed 5 bases, J shed 2 bases, and the junction held 9 bases outside the gene matches. The CDR3 consists of 16 residues. The germline CDR1 and CDR2 sequences are SGHAT and FQNNGV. CDR3 sequence: CASSLPVGRATDTQYF. CDR3 coding DNA: TGTGCCAGCAGCCTCCCCGTCGGGAGGGCCACAGATACGCAGTATTTT.

The chain uses TRBV24-1 and TRBJ2-6; 7 nucleotides match TRBD1. The V gene end was trimmed by 4 bases and the J gene end by 0 bases; junction bases not matched to a gene: 5. CDR1 is KGHDR, CDR2 SFDVKD, per germline. The CDR3 spans 17 residues. The CDR3, as DNA: TGTGCCACCAGTGACCCCGGGACAGTCTCTGGGGCCAACGTCCTGACTTTC. Amino acids: CATSDPGTVSGANVLTF.

The chain recombines TRBV5-6 with TRBJ2-5; D remains unclear. Trimming shortened V by 0 bases and J by 5 bases, and 8 bases separated the two germline ends. CDR1 is SGHDT and CDR2 is YYEEEE in the germline V gene. CDR3 length: 13 residues. The CDR3 here is CASSLGDGETQYF. The CDR3 DNA reads TGTGCCAGCAGCTTGGGAGACGGGGAGACCCAGTACTTC.

This chain links TRBV7-9 with TRBJ2-7; D possibly corresponds to TRBD2 (5 bases). This CDR3 is built from 15 residues. Germline CDR1 is SEHNR and CDR2 is FQNEAQ (reference sequence). The V end lost 5 bases, the J end lost 1 base, and 15 bases lay between the germline ends. For the CDR3, the DNA is TGTGCCAGCAGCCCGGAATGGGGAGTGTCCTACGAGCAGTACTTC. It is translated as CASSPEWGVSYEQYF.

The chain has TRBV6-5 and TRBJ2-5, with 7 bases identical to TRBD2. The CDR3 length is 16 residues. The germline gives CDR1 MNHEY, CDR2 SVGAGI. V was clipped by 1 base and J by 1 base; unmatched bases: 6. CDR3 loop: CASSYWGEGSQETQYF. The CDR3, as DNA: TGTGCCAGCAGTTACTGGGGGGAGGGGTCCCAAGAGACCCAGTACTTC.

The chain uses TRBV12-5 and TRBJ2-1; 12 nucleotides agree with TRBD1. With V trimmed by 6 bases and J by 12 bases, 12 bases remained unmatched. The CDR3 covers 15 residues. The germline gives CDR1 LGHNT, CDR2 FRNRAP. The CDR3 sequence: CASGSGQGAVMGQFF. For the CDR3, the DNA is TGTGCTAGTGGCTCGGGACAGGGGGCAGTTATGGGGCAGTTCTTC.

The rearrangement uses TRBV18 and TRBJ1-2; the D gene is possibly TRBD1 (5 bases). The germline gives CDR1 KGHSH, CDR2 LQKENI. Trimming stripped 3 bases from V and 5 bases from J, with 13 bases between. This CDR3 region has 14 residues. CDR3 loop: CASSPAGNVYGYTF. CDR3 sequence (DNA): TGTGCCAGCTCACCGGCAGGGAACGTGTATGGCTACACCTTC.

This clone has a single count. The chain couples TRBV19 to TRBJ1-6, with a tentative D call TRBD1 (5 bases). The germline V gene has CDR1 LNHDA and CDR2 SQIVND (reference sequence). The CDR3 sequence is 16 residues long. Deletions cut 3 bases from V and 10 bases from J, with 19 bases between. CDR3: CASSIRGRGVDSPLHF. The CDR3 region has the DNA TGTGCCAGTAGTATCCGAGGGAGGGGAGTAGACTCACCCCTCCACTTT.

This rearrangement joins TRBV4-3 to TRBJ1-1, with unresolved D. This CDR3 has 13 amino acids. Germline CDR1 reads LGHNA; CDR2 reads YSLEER. Between the trimmed V and J ends, which lost 0 bases and 7 bases, there was a span of 9 bases. As DNA, the CDR3 is TGCGCCAGCAGCCAAGATCGCCGGGGTGAAGCTTTCTTT. Translation gives CASSQDRRGEAFF.

The J gene is TRBJ1-2, the V gene TRBV12-3 or TRBV12-4; no clear D. Trimming removed 1 base from V and 4 bases from J, with 7 bases in between. The CDR3 is 13 residues long. CDR3 protein: CASSLDWAYGYTF. The CDR3 bases are TGTGCCAGCAGTTTAGATTGGGCCTATGGCTACACCTTC.

The genes are TRBV5-1 and TRBJ2-3; no definite D call. The CDR3 is 14 amino acids. Germline lookup yields CDR1 SGHRS and CDR2 YFSETQ. The V gene lost 0 bases and the J gene lost 1 base, with 6 bases spanning the gap. The CDR3 DNA sequence: TGCGCCAGCAGCTTGGCCCCAGGCACAGATACGCAGTATTTT. This encodes CASSLAPGTDTQYF. Full variable domain (missing parts from reference TRBV5-1 and TRBJ2-3): KAGVTQTPRYLIKTRGQQVTLSCSPISGHRSVSWYQQTPGQGLQFLFEYFSETQRNKGNFPGRFSGRQFSNSRSEMNVSTLELGDSALYLCASSLAPGTDTQYFGPGTRLTVL.

The rearrangement joins TRBV5-4 to TRBJ2-1; no firm D call. The CDR3 has 15 residues. Germline lookup yields CDR1 SGHNT and CDR2 YYREEE (reference sequence). V was cut by 4 bases and J by 2 bases, with 13 bases left in between. CDR3 residues: CASSPAADPYNEQFF. CDR3 in DNA: TGTGCCAGCAGCCCGGCGGCGGATCCCTACAATGAGCAGTTCTTC. Looking up the rest from reference TRBV5-4 and TRBJ2-1 gives the full variable domain: ETGVTQSPTHLIKTRGQQVTLRCSSQSGHNTVSWYQQALGQGPQFIFQYYREEENGRGNFPPRFSGLQFPNYSSELNVNALELDDSALYLCASSPAADPYNEQFFGPGTRLTVL.

The CDR3 protein is CASSLEGEAEAFF. CDR3 in DNA: TGTGCCAGCAGCTTAGAAGGGGAAGCTGAAGCTTTCTTT. The rearrangement links TRBV11-3 to TRBJ1-1; a possible D gene is TRBD1 (5 bases). V was trimmed by 0 bases and J by 6 bases, leaving 8 bases between them. The CDR3 is made up of 13 amino acids. In germline, CDR1 is SGHNT, CDR2 YENEEA.

CDR3 amino acids: CASSLLGETTEQFF. DNA for the CDR3: TGTGCCAGCAGCTTACTTGGGGAGACAACTGAGCAGTTCTTC. This chain links TRBV7-3 with TRBJ2-1; possible D gene TRBD2, 5 bases. Trimming shortened V by 2 bases and J by 9 bases, and 14 bases separated the two germline ends. CDR3 length: 14 residues. Germline CDR1 SGHTA, CDR2 FQGTGA.

This chain uses TRBV11-2 with TRBJ1-1; no reliable D call. From germline, CDR1 is SGHAT and CDR2 FQNNGV. Trimming removed 8 bases from V and 0 bases from J, with 16 bases in between. CDR3 size: 15 residues. This CDR3 reads CASSLEELMNTEAFF. Written as DNA, the CDR3 is TGTGCCAGCTCCTTGGAGGAGCTCATGAACACTGAAGCTTTCTTT.

The chain couples TRBV19 to TRBJ2-7; 10 bases are a match to TRBD2. The CDR3 extends over 17 amino acids. V was clipped by 5 bases and J by 0 bases; unmatched bases: 10. Germline V gene data show CDR1 as LNHDA and CDR2 as SQIVND (reference sequence). CDR3 DNA sequence: TGTGCCAGTAGTGATGCCCGGACTAGCGGACCCTCCTACGAGCAGTACTTC. Amino acids: CASSDARTSGPSYEQYF.

The V and J genes are TRBV7-3 and TRBJ2-6, with D perhaps TRBD1 (5 bases). Trimming removed 2 bases at V and 4 bases at J, with 15 bases between. The CDR3 has 17 amino acids. Germline loops: CDR1 SGHTA, CDR2 FQGTGA. The CDR3: CASSLSGSISGANVLTF. As DNA, the CDR3 is TGTGCCAGCAGCTTATCAGGGTCGATAAGCGGGGCCAACGTCCTGACTTTC.

V and J are TRBV19 and TRBJ2-3, with a possible D match to TRBD1 (6 bases). This CDR3 comprises 15 residues. Germline lookup yields CDR1 LNHDA and CDR2 SQIVND (reference sequence). Trimming took off 2 bases at V and 3 bases at J, with 12 bases between the two ends. The CDR3 nucleotides read TGTGCCAGTAGTATAAAGAGGCAGGGGACAGATACGCAGTATTTT. Translation: CASSIKRQGTDTQYF.